What follows is one TCR beta chain and its context. Since a much larger clone is just one base distant, this may be a read error. Since the CDR3 does not end with the conserved phenylalanine or tryptophan, this likely comes from a read error. The data stem from a study of tumor-infiltrating lymphocytes in oesophageal squamous cell carcinoma. TCRdb used MiXCR to reprocess the PCR reads, holding one entry per CDR3 protein. There are about 20,000 distinct CDR3 sequences in the sample; around two fifths occur only once, and roughly 6.4% lies in the top ten. Specimen: blood. The source of this sequence is a male donor with esophageal squamous cell carcinoma.

The CDR3 region is CASSLTYEQYL. The DNA for the CDR3 is TGTGCCAGCAGCCTCACATACGAGCAGTACTTG. V and J are TRBV7-2 and TRBJ2-1; D is unresolved. The DNA end favors TRBJ2-7, so the J call may be wrong. The CDR3 totals 11 residues. Germline values: CDR1 SGHTA, CDR2 FQGNSA.